This note documents a single TCR beta chain sequence. Researchers ran the PCR with 60 Vbeta and 13 Jbeta primers. Generated by immunoSEQ multiplex PCR, the TCRdb table keeps only in-frame clones and is missing some. Among about 190,000 clones listed, roughly 80% were seen once. This sample was taken from a study of cytomegalovirus exposure and HLA in healthy donors. Trimming shortened V by 5 bases and J by 4 bases, and 9 bases separated the two germline ends. The germline gives CDR1 SGHDN, CDR2 FVKESK. CDR3 length: 13 amino acids. The receptor's source is a man aged 35 to 55 in good health and CMV-seropositive. The chain combines TRBV14 with TRBJ1-3, with a weak D call TRBD1 (6 bases). The sequenced material came from PBMCs. The CDR3 bases are TGTGCCAGCAGCGAGGGACAAGGAAACACCATATATTTT. As protein: CASSEGQGNTIYF. Full variable domain (outside the CDR3, taken from reference TRBV14 and TRBJ1-3): EAGVTQFPSHSVIEKGQTVTLRCDPISGHDNLYWYRRVMGKEIKFLLHFVKESKQDESGMPNNRFLAERTGGTYSTLKVQPAELEDSGVYFCASSEGQGNTIYFGEGSWLTVV.